This section outlines one TCR beta chain sequence together with its context. The target antigen is unknown. TCRdb re-derived calls from the 5' RACE reads in MiXCR, one entry per CDR3 protein. The sample lists about 240,000 distinct CDR3 sequences; roughly a tenth were seen once. Germline CDR1 is DFQATT and CDR2 is SNEGSKA (reference sequence). The CDR3 runs to 16 residues. J gave up 9 bases and V 5 bases, and 18 bases lay outside the gene matches. This entry comes from a study of T-cell memory formation after mild COVID-19. Whole-study findings and limits: Unconfirmed was the SARS-CoV-2 specificity of second-wave clones that peaked on day 37.

The genes are TRBV20-1 and TRBJ2-7, with 11 bases matching TRBD2. The receptor comes from a young man who had mild COVID-19 (a few samples of this study predate the infection). Cell type and time point are not known. Sequenced material: PBMCs or a T cell subset sorted from them (not recorded which). CDR3 sequence reads: CSAPGLADSHSVVQYF. CDR3 DNA: TGCAGTGCTCCGGGACTAGCGGATTCACATTCCGTCGTGCAGTACTTC.